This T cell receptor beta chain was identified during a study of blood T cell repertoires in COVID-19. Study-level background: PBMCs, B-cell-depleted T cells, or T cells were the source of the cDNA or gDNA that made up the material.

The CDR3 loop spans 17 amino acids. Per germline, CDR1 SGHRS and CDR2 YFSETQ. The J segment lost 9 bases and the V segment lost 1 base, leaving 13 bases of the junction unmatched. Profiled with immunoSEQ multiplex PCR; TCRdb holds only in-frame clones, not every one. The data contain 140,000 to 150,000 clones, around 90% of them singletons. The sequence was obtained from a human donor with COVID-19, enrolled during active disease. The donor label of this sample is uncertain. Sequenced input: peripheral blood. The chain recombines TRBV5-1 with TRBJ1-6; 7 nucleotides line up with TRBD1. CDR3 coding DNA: TGCGCCAGCAGCTTGCGGGATCAGGGGGGAGAGTTTTCACCCCTCCACTTT. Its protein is CASSLRDQGGEFSPLHF.